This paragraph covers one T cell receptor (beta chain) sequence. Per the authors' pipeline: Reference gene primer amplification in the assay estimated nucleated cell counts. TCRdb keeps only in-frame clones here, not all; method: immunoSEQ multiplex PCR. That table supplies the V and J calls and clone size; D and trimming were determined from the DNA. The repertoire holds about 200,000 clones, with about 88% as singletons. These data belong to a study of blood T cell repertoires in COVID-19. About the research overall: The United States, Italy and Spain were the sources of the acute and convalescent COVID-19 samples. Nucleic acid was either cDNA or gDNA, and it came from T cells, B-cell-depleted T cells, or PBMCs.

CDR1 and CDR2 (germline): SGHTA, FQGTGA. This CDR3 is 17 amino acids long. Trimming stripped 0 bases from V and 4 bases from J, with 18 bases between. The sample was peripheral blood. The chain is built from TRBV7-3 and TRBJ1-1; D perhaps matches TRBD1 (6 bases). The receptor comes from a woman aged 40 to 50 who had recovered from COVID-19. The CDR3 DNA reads TGTGCCAGCAGCTTAACCGGGCACCCTACAGGGTTCACTGAAGCTTTCTTT. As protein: CASSLTGHPTGFTEAFF.